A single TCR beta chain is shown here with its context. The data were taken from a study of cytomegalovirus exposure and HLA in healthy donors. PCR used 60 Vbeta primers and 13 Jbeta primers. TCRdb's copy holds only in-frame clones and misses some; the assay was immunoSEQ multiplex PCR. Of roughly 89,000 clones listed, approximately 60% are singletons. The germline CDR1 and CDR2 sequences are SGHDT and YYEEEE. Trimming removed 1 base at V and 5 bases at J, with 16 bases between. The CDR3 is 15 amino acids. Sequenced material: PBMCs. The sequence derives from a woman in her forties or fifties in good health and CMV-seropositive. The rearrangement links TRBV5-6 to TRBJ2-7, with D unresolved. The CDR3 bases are TGTGCCAGCAGCTTGAGCCTTACGAATCCCCACGAGCAGTACTTC. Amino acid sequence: CASSLSLTNPHEQYF.